There are a few counts of the clone carrying this T cell receptor gamma chain. TCRdb assigns this DNA the protein of a much larger clone, which departs from its translation at residue 6; this likely reflects a read error, and the protein shown comes from translating the DNA. The data derive from a study of human gamma delta and Vdelta1 T cells. TCRdb reran clone calling via CATT on the PCR reads. Of 850 to 1,000 gamma-chain clones in the sample, 3.5% to 4.5% were seen once. Germline CDR1 and CDR2: EGSNGY and YDSYNSKV. Trimming cost V 2 bases and J 1 base; bases outside gene matches: 5. The CDR3 covers 14 residues.

The TCR comes from a human donor in good health. V usage is TRGV2 and J usage is TRGJ1 or TRGJ2. The sequenced sample was naive CD27+ Vdelta1 gamma-delta T cells from blood. CDR3 in amino acids: CATWDVQNYYKKLF. Here the CDR3 DNA reads TGTGCCACCTGGGACGTCCAAAATTATTATAAGAAACTCTTT.